The entry that follows covers one T cell receptor (beta chain) sequence. Its target is unknown. This sample is part of a study of vaccination effects on CD4 cells after COVID-19. At the level of the study: After the second dose, samples were taken at median day 72.

TCRdb keeps only in-frame clones here, not all; method: immunoSEQ multiplex PCR. The sample consists of over 25,000 clones, roughly 81% of them appearing once. Study-level points and caveats: Infection- and vaccine-induced clones contracted markedly late after vaccination.

Antigen-specific CD4+ T cells were expanded with viral peptide pools in the ViraFEST assay before sequencing. The culture ran for roughly 10 days before CD4+ T cells were isolated. Two doses of either BNT162b2 or mRNA-1273 were given to each participant. Cultures of some 1.8 million PBMC per well contained about 10 IU/ml IL-2 plus 10 ug/ml peptides. Looked up from germline, CDR1 is SGHRS and CDR2 is YFSETQ. This CDR3 has 15 residues. Deletions cut 4 bases from V and 0 bases from J, with 8 bases between. V and J are TRBV5-1 and TRBJ1-6; no reliable D call. The sequence derives from a human donor who received a COVID-19 vaccine. The material was CD4+ T cells from PBMCs cultured with HCoV-229E spike peptides, obtained after COVID-19 vaccination. The DNA of the CDR3 is TGCGCCAGCAGCCCAAGGAGCTCCTATAATTCACCCCTCCACTTT. Protein sequence: CASSPRSSYNSPLHF.